The next 21 T cell receptor beta chains were all read from a single sample in a study of shared clonotypes between healthy human individuals. CD45RO negativity and positive selection for CCR7 defined naive CD8 cells, a population that excluded terminally differentiated effector memory CD45RA+ cells. Assay: immunoSEQ multiplex PCR; the TCRdb copy retains only in-frame clones and omits some. The sample shows fewer than 1 million clones, about 96% of them seen only once. Specimen: naive CD8+ T cells sorted from blood. Every receptor here comes from a man in his thirties or forties in good health.

As for this clone: The same CDR3 can be traced to other DNA sequences in this sample. The chain links TRBV27 to TRBJ2-7; D is unresolved. From germline, CDR1 is MNHEY and CDR2 SMNVEV (reference sequence). The CDR3 has 13 residues. Trimming took 2 bases from V and 2 from J, leaving 7 bases between them. The CDR3 DNA follows: TGTGCCAGCAGTTTAGGCCGAACCTACGAGCAGTACTTC. This translates into CASSLGRTYEQYF.

J is TRBJ2-7 and V is TRBV5-1, with TRBD2 matching 7 bases. The length of the CDR3 is 14 residues. Trimming at V came to 1 base and at J to 3 bases, leaving 4 bases not matched to a gene. From germline, CDR1 is SGHRS and CDR2 YFSETQ. The CDR3 protein is CASSLIERDYEQYF. The DNA of the CDR3 is TGCGCCAGCAGCTTGATCGAGCGGGACTACGAGCAGTACTTC. Supplemented by reference TRBV5-1 and TRBJ2-7, the full variable domain reads KAGVTQTPRYLIKTRGQQVTLSCSPISGHRSVSWYQQTPGQGLQFLFEYFSETQRNKGNFPGRFSGRQFSNSRSEMNVSTLELGDSALYLCASSLIERDYEQYFGPGTRLTVT.

This sequence joins TRBV27 and TRBJ2-7; 7 positions match TRBD1. This CDR3 region has 16 residues. Germline V gives CDR1 MNHEY, CDR2 SMNVEV (reference sequence). J gave up 5 bases and V 3 bases, and 13 bases lay outside the gene matches. Here the CDR3 DNA reads TGTGCCAGCAGTTTCACTCTGACAGGGATGGTTCACGAGCAGTACTTC. It encodes CASSFTLTGMVHEQYF.

The chain combines TRBV7-9 with TRBJ2-7; TRBD1 aligns across 9 bases. CDR1 SEHNR and CDR2 FQNEAQ come from the germline V gene (reference sequence). The CDR3 totals 13 residues. J gave up 5 bases and V 5 bases, and 4 bases lay outside the gene matches. The CDR3 sequence: CASSDRDRDEQYF. The CDR3 bases are TGTGCCAGCAGCGACCGGGACAGGGACGAGCAGTACTTC.

The chain combines TRBV29-1 with TRBJ2-7; possibly TRBD1 for D (6 bases). Germline loops: CDR1 SQVTM, CDR2 ANQGSEA. The CDR3 loop spans 15 amino acids. Trimming removed 1 base at V and 2 bases at J, with 15 bases between. CDR3 sequence (DNA): TGCAGCGTTGAAGGAGTCGCGGACAGCCCCTACGAGCAGTACTTC. Encoded protein: CSVEGVADSPYEQYF.

The chain uses TRBV6-5 and TRBJ2-1, with 10 bases identical to TRBD2. In germline, CDR1 is MNHEY, CDR2 SVGAGI. The CDR3 has 15 amino acids. The V segment lost 6 bases and the J segment 6 bases; nucleotides outside the gene matches: 8. The CDR3 spells CASRLAGGPFNEQFF. CDR3 DNA sequence: TGTGCCAGCAGGTTAGCGGGAGGTCCGTTCAATGAGCAGTTCTTC.

The chain carries TRBV5-1 and TRBJ2-1; tentatively, D is TRBD2 (6 bases). CDR3 size: 15 residues. The V and J ends lost 0 bases and 4 bases respectively, with 11 bases between them. From germline, CDR1 is SGHRS and CDR2 YFSETQ. The CDR3 bases are TGCGCCAGCAGCTTGGAATCGGGACTTTACAATGAGCAGTTCTTC. Its protein product is CASSLESGLYNEQFF.

The chain employs TRBV9 and TRBJ2-1, with D perhaps matching TRBD2 (6 bases). CDR3 length equals 18 residues. Germline CDR1 and CDR2: SGDLS and YYNGEE. The V gene lost 5 bases and the J gene lost 3 bases, with 24 bases spanning the gap. The CDR3 DNA reads TGTGCCAGCAGTACCTCTAGCGATCGAGGCCGTAACTACAATGAGCAGTTCTTC. It is translated as CASSTSSDRGRNYNEQFF.

The rearrangement uses TRBV7-9 and TRBJ2-2; D may be TRBD1 or TRBD2 (5 bases each). V was cut by 1 base and J by 14 bases, with 11 bases left in between. This CDR3 is 12 amino acids long. Germline V gene data show CDR1 as SEHNR and CDR2 as FQNEAQ (reference sequence). The CDR3 nucleotides are TGTGCCAGCAGCTTAGAGGGACCTCACCTGTTTTTT. Its translation is CASSLEGPHLFF. The whole variable domain, filled in from reference TRBV7-9 and TRBJ2-2, reads DTGVSQNPRHKITKRGQNVTFRCDPISEHNRLYWYRQTLGQGPEFLTYFQNEAQLEKSRLLSDRFSAERPKGSFSTLEIQRTEQGDSAMYLCASSLEGPHLFFGEGSRLTVL.

The V and J genes are TRBV7-9 and TRBJ1-5; 7 bases line up with TRBD1. Germline lookup yields CDR1 SEHNR and CDR2 FQNEAQ (reference sequence). The CDR3 length is 17 residues. V dropped 5 bases and J dropped 5; count of bases not matched to a gene: 15. The CDR3 here is CASSPVGPQGMDQPQHF. The CDR3, as DNA: TGTGCCAGCAGCCCGGTGGGGCCACAGGGGATGGATCAGCCCCAGCATTTT.

The rearrangement links TRBV15 to TRBJ1-2; D gene unclear. Trimming cost V 0 bases and J 1 base, with 15 bases left between them. The CDR3 length is 17 residues. Germline V CDR1 and CDR2: LNHNV, YYDKDF (reference sequence). The CDR3 sequence: CATSRDRGGSGNYGYTF. CDR3 in DNA: TGTGCCACCAGCAGAGATCGTGGAGGGAGCGGTAACTATGGCTACACCTTC.

V gene TRBV6-5 combines with J gene TRBJ2-4; D might be TRBD1 (5 bases). The germline CDR1 and CDR2 sequences are MNHEY and SVGAGI. There are 13 residues in the CDR3. V gave up 2 bases and J gave up 5 bases, with 7 bases separating them. CDR3 in amino acids: CASSYGAENIQYF. The CDR3 bases are TGTGCCAGCAGTTACGGGGCTGAAAACATTCAGTACTTC.

The chain joins TRBV7-2 to TRBJ2-1; D is undetermined. This CDR3 has 10 amino acids. CDR1 is SGHTA, CDR2 FQGNSA, per germline. V shed 2 bases and J shed 11 bases, with 4 bases lying between them. CDR3 loop: CASSLYQQFF. CDR3 sequence (DNA): TGTGCCAGCAGCTTATATCAGCAGTTCTTC.

This chain uses TRBV29-1 with TRBJ2-5; possibly TRBD1 for D (8 bases). This CDR3 spans 15 amino acids. Trimming stripped 6 bases from V and 5 bases from J, with 22 bases between. Germline CDR1 SQVTM, CDR2 ANQGSEA. The DNA for the CDR3 is TGCAGCGTCGAACTGGTCGGACAGGGAGGGGAGACCCAGTACTTC. This sequence encodes CSVELVGQGGETQYF.

V gene TRBV7-9 combines with J gene TRBJ1-5; a weak D match, TRBD1 (6 bases). This CDR3 has 16 amino acids. V was clipped by 5 bases and J by 1 base, with 15 bases between them. CDR1 is SEHNR and CDR2 is FQNEAQ in the germline V gene (reference sequence). The CDR3 protein is CASSPGAGLSNQPQHF. The CDR3 DNA reads as TGTGCCAGCAGCCCAGGGGCGGGGTTAAGCAATCAGCCCCAGCATTTT. Full variable domain (rest looked up from reference TRBV7-9 and TRBJ1-5): DTGVSQNPRHKITKRGQNVTFRCDPISEHNRLYWYRQTLGQGPEFLTYFQNEAQLEKSRLLSDRFSAERPKGSFSTLEIQRTEQGDSAMYLCASSPGAGLSNQPQHFGDGTRLSIL.

V and J are TRBV5-1 and TRBJ2-3; 10 nucleotides line up with TRBD1. With 4 bases clipped from V and 4 bases from J, the junction kept 0 bases outside the gene matches. Germline-derived CDR1 and CDR2 are SGHRS and YFSETQ. The CDR3 runs to 13 residues. The CDR3 region is CASSGTGADTQYF. As DNA, the CDR3 is TGCGCCAGCAGCGGGACAGGGGCAGATACGCAGTATTTT. The full variable domain, in which reference TRBV5-1 and TRBJ2-3 provide the parts outside the CDR3, is KAGVTQTPRYLIKTRGQQVTLSCSPISGHRSVSWYQQTPGQGLQFLFEYFSETQRNKGNFPGRFSGRQFSNSRSEMNVSTLELGDSALYLCASSGTGADTQYFGPGTRLTVL.

This clone was seen a single time. The rearrangement uses TRBV30 and TRBJ2-1; 12 nucleotides match TRBD1. The V and J ends lost 3 bases and 7 bases, in that order; junction bases with no gene match: 7. The CDR3 is 15 residues long. The germline V gene has CDR1 GTSNPN and CDR2 SVGIG (reference sequence). CDR3 region: CAWSVGQGARNEQFF. The CDR3 DNA follows: TGTGCCTGGAGCGTGGGACAGGGGGCTCGAAATGAGCAGTTCTTC.

The genes are TRBV7-9 and TRBJ2-5; a possible D gene is TRBD1 (5 bases). The germline V and J ends were trimmed by 6 bases and 3 bases, with 8 bases remaining between them. Germline V gene lookup returns CDR1 SEHNR and CDR2 FQNEAQ (reference sequence). The CDR3 spans 12 residues. CDR3 region: CASRGAEETQYF. Here the CDR3 DNA reads TGTGCCAGCAGAGGGGCAGAAGAGACCCAGTACTTC.

The rearrangement uses TRBV11-2 and TRBJ2-3; D is unclear. V lost 3 bases, J lost 6 bases, and 4 bases lay in between. Germline V CDR1 and CDR2: SGHAT, FQNNGV. The CDR3 spans 11 residues. CDR3: CASSLMDTQYF. CDR3 coding DNA: TGTGCCAGCAGCTTGATGGATACGCAGTATTTT.

This clone has a single count. The genes are TRBV5-4 and TRBJ1-1; 8 bases are a match to TRBD1. Germline trimming cut 5 bases from V and 4 bases from J; bases unmatched to any gene: 10. The CDR3 has 15 amino acids. Germline V gene lookup returns CDR1 SGHNT and CDR2 YYREEE (reference sequence). The CDR3 spells CASSSIETGVTEAFF. In DNA, the CDR3 is TGTGCCAGCAGTTCCATAGAGACAGGGGTCACTGAAGCTTTCTTT.

This chain links TRBV25-1 with TRBJ1-2, with D unresolved. Germline lookup yields CDR1 MGHDK and CDR2 SYGVNS. CDR3 length equals 13 residues. V lost 9 bases, J lost 4 bases, and 15 bases lay in between. The CDR3 loop reads CASRAPDAYGYTF. The CDR3 DNA reads TGTGCCAGTCGAGCCCCGGATGCCTATGGCTACACCTTC.